This T cell receptor beta chain was documented in a study of human T cells and chemical hapten exposure. MiXCR, run by TCRdb on the RACE reads, gives a single entry per CDR3 protein. The repertoire holds approximately 110,000 distinct CDR3 sequences, with 11% as singletons. Germline V gene data show CDR1 as DFQATT and CDR2 as SNEGSKA (reference sequence). The CDR3 runs to 13 residues. Trimming took 6 bases from V and 4 from J, leaving 16 bases between them. This clonotype was counted at least ten times. Specified time point: patch test 1, 2 weeks after DPC sensitization. Treatment described: therapeutic diphenylcyclopropenone sensitization with weekly scalp DPC.

The chain joins TRBV20-1 to TRBJ2-7; D tentatively reads TRBD1 or TRBD2 (6 bases each). Sequences were derived from whole blood, sampled in connection with sensitization to the hapten diphenylcyclopropenone (DPC). This TCR derives from a woman aged 40 to 55 with alopecia areata. Some clones in this sample may be carry-over from other donors' samples. CDR3 residues: CSAGGQRKYEQYF. The CDR3 nucleotides are TGCAGTGCCGGGGGACAAAGAAAGTACGAGCAGTACTTC.